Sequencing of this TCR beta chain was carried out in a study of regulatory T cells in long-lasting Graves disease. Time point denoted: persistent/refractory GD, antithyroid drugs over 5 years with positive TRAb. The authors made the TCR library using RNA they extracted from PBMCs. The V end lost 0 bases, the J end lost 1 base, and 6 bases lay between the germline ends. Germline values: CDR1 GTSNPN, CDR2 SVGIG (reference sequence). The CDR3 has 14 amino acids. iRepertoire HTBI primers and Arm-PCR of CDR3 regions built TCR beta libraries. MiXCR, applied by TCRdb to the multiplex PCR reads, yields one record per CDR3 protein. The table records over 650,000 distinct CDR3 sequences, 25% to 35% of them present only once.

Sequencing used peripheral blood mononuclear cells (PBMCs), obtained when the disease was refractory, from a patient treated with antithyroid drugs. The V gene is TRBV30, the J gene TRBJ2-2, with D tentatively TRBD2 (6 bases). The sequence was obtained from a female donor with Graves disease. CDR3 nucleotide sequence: TGTGCCTGGAGTGTCGGGAGGAACACCGGGGAGCTGTTTTTT. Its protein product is CAWSVGRNTGELFF.